The present entry profiles one TCR beta chain with its context. Its antigen is unidentified. The data originate from a study of T cells in Graves' hyperthyroidism and ophthalmopathy. Background on the study: Pretreatment peripheral blood was obtained at initial diagnosis. General study points: Most clonotypes that expanded in the thyroid above 0.001 also showed up in blood.

Stable Graves' hyperthyroidism meant no ophthalmopathy progression within 18 months. There are 15 residues in the CDR3. V was shortened by 2 bases and J by 2 bases, with 11 bases between the two germline ends. In germline, CDR1 is WNHNN, CDR2 SYGVQD (reference sequence). Amplification yielded TCR beta CDR3 regions, with RNA transcripts as the source. Carried out on the TCR CDR3, a first-round RT-PCR used the HTBI primer set. TCRdb recomputed calls from the multiplex PCR reads with MiXCR, one row per CDR3 protein. The repertoire consists of approximately 640,000 distinct CDR3 sequences, with 15% to 20% occurring once and the leading ten covering less than 4.5%.

The sample comprised blood. This chain links TRBV10-1 with TRBJ2-3, with TRBD2 as a possible D gene (5 bases). The TCR comes from a woman aged 30 to 39 with Graves' hyperthyroidism. The CDR3 coding sequence is TGCGCCAGCAGTGAGATTCCGGGGTTCACAGATACGCAGTATTTT. It specifies CASSEIPGFTDTQYF.